Listed here is a single T cell receptor beta chain. Its antigen is as yet unknown. Researchers built TCR beta libraries using quantitative 5'-RACE with molecular barcodes. TCRdb used MiXCR to reprocess the 5' RACE reads, holding one entry per CDR3 protein. This table holds about 220,000 distinct CDR3 sequences, 6% to 8.5% found once. The data originate from a study of CD8 T cells in ankylosing spondylitis. Points from the study as a whole: Those disease-linked clones were CD8+; they were also relatively rare in peripheral blood. Blood from ankylosing spondylitis patients appeared to carry a characteristic roughly eight-variant TCR beta motif. Some motif variants were previously reported in reactive arthritis synovial fluid and blood. Clones linked to disease were reported to show significant enrichment in matched ankylosing spondylitis synovial fluid.

Trimming left V 1 base short and J 11 bases short, with 8 bases between. Germline CDR1 is SEHNR and CDR2 is FQNEAQ (reference sequence). CDR3 length equals 12 residues. The receptor was isolated from a male donor with ankylosing spondylitis. The chain recombines TRBV7-9 with TRBJ1-4; a weak D match, TRBD1 (6 bases). Material: blood, either unsorted or a sorted T cell fraction (not recorded which). The CDR3: CASSLDREKLFF. Written as DNA, the CDR3 is TGTGCCAGCAGCTTAGACAGGGAGAAACTGTTTTTT. The full variable domain, with the rest looked up from reference TRBV7-9 and TRBJ1-4, is DTGVSQNPRHKITKRGQNVTFRCDPISEHNRLYWYRQTLGQGPEFLTYFQNEAQLEKSRLLSDRFSAERPKGSFSTLEIQRTEQGDSAMYLCASSLDREKLFFGSGTQLSVL.